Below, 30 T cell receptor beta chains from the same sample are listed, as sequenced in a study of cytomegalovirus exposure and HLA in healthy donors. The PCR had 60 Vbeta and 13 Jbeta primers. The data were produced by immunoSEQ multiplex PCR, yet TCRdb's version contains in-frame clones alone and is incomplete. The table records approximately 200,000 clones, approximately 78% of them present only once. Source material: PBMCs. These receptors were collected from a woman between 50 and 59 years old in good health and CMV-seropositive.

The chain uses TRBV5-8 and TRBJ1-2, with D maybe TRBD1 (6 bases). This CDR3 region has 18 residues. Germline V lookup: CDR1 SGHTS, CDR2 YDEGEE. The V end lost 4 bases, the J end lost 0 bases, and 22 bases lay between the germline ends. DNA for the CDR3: TGTGCCAGCAGCCCCGATTCAGGGGCTGTTTGGGCTAACTATGGCTACACCTTC. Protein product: CASSPDSGAVWANYGYTF.

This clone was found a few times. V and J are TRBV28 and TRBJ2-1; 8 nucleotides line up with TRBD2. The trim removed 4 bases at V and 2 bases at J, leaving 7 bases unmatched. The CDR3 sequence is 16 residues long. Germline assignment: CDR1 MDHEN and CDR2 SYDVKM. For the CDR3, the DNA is TGTGCCAGCAGTTCCAAAAGAGCGGGGGCCTACAATGAGCAGTTCTTC. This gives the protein CASSSKRAGAYNEQFF.

The CDR3 sequence is CASSQAPEVYSPLHF. The CDR3 coding sequence is TGTGCCAGCAGCCAAGCCCCGGAGGTATATTCACCCCTCCACTTT. V usage is TRBV14 and J usage is TRBJ1-6; D gene ambiguous. There are 15 residues in the CDR3. Trimming pared 1 base from V and 8 bases from J, leaving 12 bases between. Germline CDR1 reads SGHDN; CDR2 reads FVKESK.

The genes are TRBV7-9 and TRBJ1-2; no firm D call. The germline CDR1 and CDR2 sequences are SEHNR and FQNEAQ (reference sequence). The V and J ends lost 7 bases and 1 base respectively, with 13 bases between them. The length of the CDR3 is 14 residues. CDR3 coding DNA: TGTGCCAGCACCGTCGCGGCAGTTAACTATGGCTACACCTTC. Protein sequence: CASTVAAVNYGYTF.

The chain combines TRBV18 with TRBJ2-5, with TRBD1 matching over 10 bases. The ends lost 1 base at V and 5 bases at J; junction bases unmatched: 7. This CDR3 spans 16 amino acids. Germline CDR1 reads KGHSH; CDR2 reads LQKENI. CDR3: CASSPLETGQGETQYF. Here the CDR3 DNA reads TGTGCCAGCTCACCACTAGAAACGGGACAGGGGGAGACCCAGTACTTC.

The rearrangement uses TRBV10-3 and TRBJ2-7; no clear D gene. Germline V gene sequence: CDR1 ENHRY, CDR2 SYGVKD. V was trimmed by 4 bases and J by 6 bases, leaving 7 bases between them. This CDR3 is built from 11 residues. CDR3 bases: TGTGCCATCAGTGCCAGTGCCGAGCAGTACTTC. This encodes CAISASAEQYF.

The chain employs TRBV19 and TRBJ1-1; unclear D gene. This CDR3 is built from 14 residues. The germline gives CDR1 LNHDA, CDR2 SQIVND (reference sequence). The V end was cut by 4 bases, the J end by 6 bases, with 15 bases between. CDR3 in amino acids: CASSTNSFTSEAFF. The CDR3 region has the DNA TGTGCCAGTAGTACCAATAGTTTTACTTCTGAAGCTTTCTTT.

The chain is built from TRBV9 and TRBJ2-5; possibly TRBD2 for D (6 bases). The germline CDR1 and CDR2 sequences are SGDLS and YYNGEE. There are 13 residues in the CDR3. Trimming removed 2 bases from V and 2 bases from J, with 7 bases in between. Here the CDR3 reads CASSVREQETQYF. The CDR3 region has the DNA TGTGCCAGCAGCGTCCGGGAGCAAGAGACCCAGTACTTC.

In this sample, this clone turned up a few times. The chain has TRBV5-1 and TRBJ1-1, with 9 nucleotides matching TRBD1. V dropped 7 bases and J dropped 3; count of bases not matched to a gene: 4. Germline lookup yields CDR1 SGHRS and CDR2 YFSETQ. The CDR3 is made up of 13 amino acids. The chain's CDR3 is CASQRTGDTEAFF. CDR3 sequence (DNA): TGCGCCAGCCAAAGGACAGGGGACACTGAAGCTTTCTTT. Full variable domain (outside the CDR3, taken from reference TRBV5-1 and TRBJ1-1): KAGVTQTPRYLIKTRGQQVTLSCSPISGHRSVSWYQQTPGQGLQFLFEYFSETQRNKGNFPGRFSGRQFSNSRSEMNVSTLELGDSALYLCASQRTGDTEAFFGQGTRLTVV.

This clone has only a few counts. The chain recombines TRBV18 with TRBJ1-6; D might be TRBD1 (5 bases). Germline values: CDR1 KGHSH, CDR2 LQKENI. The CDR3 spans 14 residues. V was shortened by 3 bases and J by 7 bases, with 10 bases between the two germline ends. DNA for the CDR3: TGTGCCAGCTCACCCCAGGGACTCAATTCACCCCTCCACTTT. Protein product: CASSPQGLNSPLHF.

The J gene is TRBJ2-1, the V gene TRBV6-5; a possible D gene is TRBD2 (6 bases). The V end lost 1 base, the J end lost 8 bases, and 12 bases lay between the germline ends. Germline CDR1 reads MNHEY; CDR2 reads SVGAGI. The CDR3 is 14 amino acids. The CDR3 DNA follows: TGTGCCAGCAGTTACTTGCGGGACCGCGATGAGCAGTTCTTC. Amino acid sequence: CASSYLRDRDEQFF.

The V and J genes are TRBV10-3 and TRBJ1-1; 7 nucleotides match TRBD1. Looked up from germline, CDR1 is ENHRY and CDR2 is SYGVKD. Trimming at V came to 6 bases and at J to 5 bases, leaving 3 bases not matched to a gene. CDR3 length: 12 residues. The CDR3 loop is CAIRPGGTEAFF. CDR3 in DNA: TGTGCCATCAGACCAGGGGGAACTGAAGCTTTCTTT.

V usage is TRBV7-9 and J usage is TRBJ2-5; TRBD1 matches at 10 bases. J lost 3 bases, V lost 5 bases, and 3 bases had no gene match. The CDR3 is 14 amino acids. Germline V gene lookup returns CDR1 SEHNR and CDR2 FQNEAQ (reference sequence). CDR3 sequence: CASSRDRGKETQYF. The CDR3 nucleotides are TGTGCCAGCAGCCGGGACAGGGGCAAAGAGACCCAGTACTTC.

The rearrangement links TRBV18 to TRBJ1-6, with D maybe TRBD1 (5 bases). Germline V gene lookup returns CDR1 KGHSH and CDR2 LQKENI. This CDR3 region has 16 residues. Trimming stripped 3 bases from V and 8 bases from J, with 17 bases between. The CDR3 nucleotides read TGTGCCAGCTCACCTCCGGGAGGGGCCGGTTATTCACCCCTCCACTTT. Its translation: CASSPPGGAGYSPLHF.

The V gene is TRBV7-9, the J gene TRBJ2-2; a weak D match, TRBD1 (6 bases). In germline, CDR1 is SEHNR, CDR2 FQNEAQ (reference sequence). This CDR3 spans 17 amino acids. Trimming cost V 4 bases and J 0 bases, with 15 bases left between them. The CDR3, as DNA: TGTGCCAGCAGCTCCCTTGGACAGCAATCGAACACCGGGGAGCTGTTTTTT. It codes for CASSSLGQQSNTGELFF.

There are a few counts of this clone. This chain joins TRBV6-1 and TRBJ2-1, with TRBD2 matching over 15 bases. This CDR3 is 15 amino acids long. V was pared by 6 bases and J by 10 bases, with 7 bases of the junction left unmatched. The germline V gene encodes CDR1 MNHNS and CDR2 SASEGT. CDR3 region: CASSGLAGGLGEQFF. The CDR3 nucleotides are TGTGCCAGCAGCGGACTAGCGGGAGGGCTGGGCGAGCAGTTCTTC.

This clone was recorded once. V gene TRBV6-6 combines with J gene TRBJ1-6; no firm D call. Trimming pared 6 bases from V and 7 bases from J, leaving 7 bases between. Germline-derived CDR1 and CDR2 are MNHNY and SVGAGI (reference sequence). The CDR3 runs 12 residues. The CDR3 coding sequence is TGTGCCAGCAGCCCAGGAAATTCACCCCTCCACTTT. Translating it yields CASSPGNSPLHF.

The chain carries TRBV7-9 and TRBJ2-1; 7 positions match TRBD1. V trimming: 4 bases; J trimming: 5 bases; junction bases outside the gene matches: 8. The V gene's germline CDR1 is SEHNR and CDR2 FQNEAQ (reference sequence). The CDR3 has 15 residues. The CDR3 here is CASSSLDRTHNEQFF. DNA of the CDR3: TGTGCCAGCAGCTCCCTGGACAGGACTCACAATGAGCAGTTCTTC. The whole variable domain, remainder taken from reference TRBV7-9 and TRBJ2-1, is DTGVSQNPRHKITKRGQNVTFRCDPISEHNRLYWYRQTLGQGPEFLTYFQNEAQLEKSRLLSDRFSAERPKGSFSTLEIQRTEQGDSAMYLCASSSLDRTHNEQFFGPGTRLTVL.

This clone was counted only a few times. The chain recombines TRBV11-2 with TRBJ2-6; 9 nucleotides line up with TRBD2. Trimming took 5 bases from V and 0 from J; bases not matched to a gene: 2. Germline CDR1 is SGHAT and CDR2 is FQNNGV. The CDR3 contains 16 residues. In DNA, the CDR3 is TGTGCCAGCAGCCTAGCGGGAATCTCTGGGGCCAACGTCCTGACTTTC. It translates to CASSLAGISGANVLTF.

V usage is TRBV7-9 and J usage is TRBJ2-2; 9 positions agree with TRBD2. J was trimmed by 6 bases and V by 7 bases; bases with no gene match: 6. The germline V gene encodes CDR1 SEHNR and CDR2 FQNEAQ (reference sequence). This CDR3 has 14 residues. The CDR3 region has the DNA TGTGCCAGCATCGGGACTAGCAACTCCGGGGAGCTGTTTTTT. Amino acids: CASIGTSNSGELFF.

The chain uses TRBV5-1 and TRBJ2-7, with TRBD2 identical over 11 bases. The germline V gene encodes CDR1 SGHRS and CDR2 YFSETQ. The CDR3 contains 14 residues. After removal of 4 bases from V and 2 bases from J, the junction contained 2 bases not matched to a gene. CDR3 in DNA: TGCGCCAGCAGCGGTAGCGGGAGGGCCTACGAGCAGTACTTC. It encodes CASSGSGRAYEQYF. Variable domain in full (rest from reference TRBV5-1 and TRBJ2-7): KAGVTQTPRYLIKTRGQQVTLSCSPISGHRSVSWYQQTPGQGLQFLFEYFSETQRNKGNFPGRFSGRQFSNSRSEMNVSTLELGDSALYLCASSGSGRAYEQYFGPGTRLTVT.

The CDR3 DNA reads as TGTGCCAGCTCACCACTTGGGGGCGTGGACGAGCAGTACTTC. Its translation is CASSPLGGVDEQYF. The gene calls are TRBV18 and TRBJ2-7; maybe TRBD1 (6 bases). Trimming took off 1 base at V and 5 bases at J, with 12 bases between the two ends. The CDR3 consists of 14 residues. Germline lookup yields CDR1 KGHSH and CDR2 LQKENI.

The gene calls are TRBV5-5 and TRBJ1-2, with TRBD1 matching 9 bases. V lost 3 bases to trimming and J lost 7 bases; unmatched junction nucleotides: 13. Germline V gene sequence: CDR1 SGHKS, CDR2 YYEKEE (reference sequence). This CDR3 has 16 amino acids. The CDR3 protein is CASSSTPGTGRGGYTF. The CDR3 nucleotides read TGTGCCAGCAGCTCCACACCTGGGACAGGGAGGGGTGGCTACACCTTC.

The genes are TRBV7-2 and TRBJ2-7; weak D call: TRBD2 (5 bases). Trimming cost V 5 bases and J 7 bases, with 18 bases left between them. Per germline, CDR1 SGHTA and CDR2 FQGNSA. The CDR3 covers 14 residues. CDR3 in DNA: TGTGCCAGCAGCCGGGAAGAGTACGATTTGGAGCAGTACTTC. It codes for CASSREEYDLEQYF.

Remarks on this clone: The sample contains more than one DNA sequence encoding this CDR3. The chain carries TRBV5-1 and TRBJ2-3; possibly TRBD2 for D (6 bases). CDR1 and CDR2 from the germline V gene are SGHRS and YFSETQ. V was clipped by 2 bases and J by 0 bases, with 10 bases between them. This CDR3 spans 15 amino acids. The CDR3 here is CASSLAGRSTDTQYF. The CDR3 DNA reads TGCGCCAGCAGCTTAGCGGGCCGAAGCACAGATACGCAGTATTTT. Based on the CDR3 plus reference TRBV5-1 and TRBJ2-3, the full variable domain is KAGVTQTPRYLIKTRGQQVTLSCSPISGHRSVSWYQQTPGQGLQFLFEYFSETQRNKGNFPGRFSGRQFSNSRSEMNVSTLELGDSALYLCASSLAGRSTDTQYFGPGTRLTVL.

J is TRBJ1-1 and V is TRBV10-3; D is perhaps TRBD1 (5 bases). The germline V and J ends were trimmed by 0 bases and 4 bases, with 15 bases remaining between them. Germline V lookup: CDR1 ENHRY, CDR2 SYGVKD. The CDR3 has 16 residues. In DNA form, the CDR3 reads TGTGCCATCAGTGAGTCGTTGGAGGGGAGGGGCACTGAAGCTTTCTTT. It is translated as CAISESLEGRGTEAFF.

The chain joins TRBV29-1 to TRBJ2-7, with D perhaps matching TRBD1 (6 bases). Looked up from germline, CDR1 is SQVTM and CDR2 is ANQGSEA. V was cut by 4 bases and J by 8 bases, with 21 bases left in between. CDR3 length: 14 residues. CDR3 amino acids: CSVGALTGSGKQYF. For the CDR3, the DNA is TGCAGCGTTGGGGCCTTAACAGGGTCGGGTAAGCAGTACTTC.

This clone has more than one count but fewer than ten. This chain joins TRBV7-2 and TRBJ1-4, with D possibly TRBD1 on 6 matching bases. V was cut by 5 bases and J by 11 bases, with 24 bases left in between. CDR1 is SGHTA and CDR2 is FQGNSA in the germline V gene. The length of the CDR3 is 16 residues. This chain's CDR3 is CASSPTTSGAQGKLFF. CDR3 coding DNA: TGTGCCAGCAGCCCTACTACTTCCGGGGCCCAGGGGAAACTGTTTTTT.

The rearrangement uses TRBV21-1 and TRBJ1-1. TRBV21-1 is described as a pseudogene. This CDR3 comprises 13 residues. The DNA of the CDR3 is TGTGCCAGCAGCTCCCGTGGGGGGACTGAAGCTTTCTTT. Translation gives CASSSRGGTEAFF.

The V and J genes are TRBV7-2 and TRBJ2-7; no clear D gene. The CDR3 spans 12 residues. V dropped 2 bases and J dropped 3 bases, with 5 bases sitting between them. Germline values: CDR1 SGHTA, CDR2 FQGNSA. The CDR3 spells CASSLRGYEQYF. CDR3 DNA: TGTGCCAGCAGCTTACGAGGCTACGAGCAGTACTTC.